The 2 T cell receptor beta chains below all came from one sample that was sequenced in a study of cytomegalovirus exposure and HLA in healthy donors. 13 Jbeta primers and 60 Vbeta primers were used for the PCR. TCRdb's table, derived via immunoSEQ multiplex PCR, lists solely in-frame clones and lacks some. The sample has 100,000 to 150,000 clones; 83% are singletons. The sequencing sample was made of PBMCs. The receptors shown here come from a woman aged 35 to 49 in good health and CMV-seropositive.

This sequence joins TRBV9 and TRBJ2-3; TRBD2 agrees at 9 bases. V was pared by 3 bases and J by 2 bases, with 4 bases of the junction left unmatched. CDR1 SGDLS and CDR2 YYNGEE come from the germline V gene. The CDR3 has 15 residues. The CDR3 nucleotides read TGTGCCAGCAGCGGGGGCGGGAGGGCCACAGATACGCAGTATTTT. The encoded protein is CASSGGGRATDTQYF.

The genes are TRBV7-9 and TRBJ1-5, with unresolved D. The CDR3 consists of 15 residues. V lost 2 bases and J lost 2, with 10 bases in between. CDR1 is SEHNR, CDR2 FQNEAQ, per germline (reference sequence). Here the CDR3 reads CASSLSGEGNQPQHF. In DNA, the CDR3 is TGTGCCAGCAGCTTATCTGGGGAGGGCAATCAGCCCCAGCATTTT. Full variable domain (remainder filled in from reference TRBV7-9 and TRBJ1-5): DTGVSQNPRHKITKRGQNVTFRCDPISEHNRLYWYRQTLGQGPEFLTYFQNEAQLEKSRLLSDRFSAERPKGSFSTLEIQRTEQGDSAMYLCASSLSGEGNQPQHFGDGTRLSIL.